The 22 T cell receptor beta chains below were found in one sample sequenced in a study of blood T cell repertoires in COVID-19. Clones were sequenced by immunoSEQ multiplex PCR, and TCRdb holds only the in-frame ones, with some missing. The table shows about 300,000 clones, with more than 85% occurring only once. The sequenced material came from peripheral blood. The receptors here all came from a man aged 70-80 years with acute or convalescent COVID-19.

The genes are TRBV7-2 and TRBJ1-3; weak D call: TRBD1 (5 bases). The CDR3 is made up of 15 amino acids. Germline V gene lookup returns CDR1 SGHTA and CDR2 FQGNSA. V lost 5 bases and J 0 bases, leaving 11 bases between the germline ends. CDR3 sequence (DNA): TGTGCCAGCAGCATCCAGGGACTCTCTGGAAACACCATATATTTT. Amino acid sequence: CASSIQGLSGNTIYF. The full variable domain, rest sourced from reference TRBV7-2 and TRBJ1-3, is GAGVSQSPSNKVTEKGKDVELRCDPISGHTALYWYRQSLGQGLEFLIYFQGNSAPDKSGLPSDRFSAERTGGSVSTLTIQRTQQEDSAVYLCASSIQGLSGNTIYFGEGSWLTVV.

V usage is TRBV24-1 and J usage is TRBJ2-3; maybe TRBD1 (6 bases). Germline loops: CDR1 KGHDR, CDR2 SFDVKD. The CDR3 is 15 amino acids. Trimming removed 4 bases at V and 5 bases at J, with 15 bases between. The CDR3 nucleotides are TGTGCCACCAGTGAAGAGACAGGTTCGGGAGATACGCAGTATTTT. Its translation: CATSEETGSGDTQYF.

The chain carries TRBV5-1 and TRBJ2-7; 8 bases are a match to TRBD2. The germline V gene has CDR1 SGHRS and CDR2 YFSETQ. Trimming took 5 bases from V and 3 from J; bases not matched to a gene: 10. The CDR3 covers 15 residues. In nucleotides, the CDR3 is TGCGCCAGCAGGATGATAGCGGGGATTATCTACGAGCAGTACTTC. Amino acid sequence: CASRMIAGIIYEQYF.

This clone was detected a few times. The chain employs TRBV18 and TRBJ1-2; D is uncertain. The CDR3 runs to 20 residues. Per the germline V gene, CDR1 is KGHSH and CDR2 is LQKENI. Between the trimmed V and J ends, which lost 3 bases and 1 base, there was a span of 27 bases. The CDR3 coding sequence is TGTGCCAGCTCACCGAACTCTCTCGGACTGAACCCCCGAAGTAACTATGGCTACACCTTC. It encodes CASSPNSLGLNPRSNYGYTF. The entire variable domain, with the rest obtained from reference TRBV18 and TRBJ1-2, is as follows: NAGVMQNPRHLVRRRGQEARLRCSPMKGHSHVYWYRQLPEEGLKFMVYLQKENIIDESGMPKERFSAEFPKEGPSILRIQQVVRGDSAAYFCASSPNSLGLNPRSNYGYTFGSGTRLTVV.

The chain uses TRBV28 and TRBJ2-3; tentative D call: TRBD1 (5 bases). Germline values: CDR1 MDHEN, CDR2 SYDVKM. V was pared by 1 base and J by 4 bases, with 6 bases between. This CDR3 has 13 residues. The CDR3 is CASSLSGSDTQYF. Here the CDR3 DNA reads TGTGCCAGCAGTTTATCAGGGTCAGATACGCAGTATTTT.

This chain uses TRBV15 with TRBJ2-1, with 8 bases fitting TRBD1. The V and J ends lost 3 bases and 9 bases, in that order; junction bases with no gene match: 7. CDR1 and CDR2 from the germline V gene are LNHNV and YYDKDF (reference sequence). There are 14 residues in the CDR3. The CDR3 reads CATSRGQGAGEQFF. The DNA of the CDR3 is TGTGCCACCAGCAGGGGGCAGGGGGCAGGTGAGCAGTTCTTC. Full variable domain (remainder filled in from reference TRBV15 and TRBJ2-1): DAMVIQNPRYQVTQFGKPVTLSCSQTLNHNVMYWYQQKSSQAPKLLFHYYDKDFNNEADTPDNFQSRRPNTSFCFLDIRSPGLGDTAMYLCATSRGQGAGEQFFGPGTRLTVL.

This chain's CDR3 is CASSVDRQETQYF. The CDR3 bases are TGTGCCAGCAGTGTAGACAGACAAGAGACCCAGTACTTC. The V and J genes are TRBV2 and TRBJ2-5; tentatively, D is TRBD1 (5 bases). This CDR3 is 13 amino acids long. Germline V gives CDR1 SNHLY, CDR2 FYNNEI. The germline V and J ends were trimmed by 4 bases and 2 bases, with 8 bases remaining between them.

The chain links TRBV27 to TRBJ2-7; 9 bases align to TRBD1. Germline trimming cut 2 bases from V and 4 bases from J; bases unmatched to any gene: 12. The CDR3 sequence is 17 residues long. The germline V gene has CDR1 MNHEY and CDR2 SMNVEV (reference sequence). The CDR3 nucleotides are TGTGCCAGCAGTTTACGGACGGACAGGGGAAGAAGGTACGAGCAGTACTTC. Protein product: CASSLRTDRGRRYEQYF.

As for this clone: A read error may be the cause here, since a much bigger clone is one base away. This chain connects TRBV6-5 to TRBJ1-2; 7 bases align to TRBD1. V shed 6 bases, J shed 1 base, and the junction held 2 bases outside the gene matches. Germline V gives CDR1 MNHEY, CDR2 SVGAGI. The CDR3 runs to 13 residues. The CDR3 nucleotides are TGTGCCAGCAGCAGGGACAGTAACTATGGCTACACCTTC. It yields the protein CASSRDSNYGYTF.

The rearrangement links TRBV18 to TRBJ1-6, with D tentatively TRBD1 (6 bases). CDR1 KGHSH and CDR2 LQKENI come from the germline V gene. The CDR3 has 15 amino acids. The ends were cut back, 2 bases at V and 3 bases at J, with 8 bases in the middle. The CDR3 DNA reads TGTGCCAGCTCACCAGAGACAGGCTATAATTCACCCCTCCACTTT. It specifies CASSPETGYNSPLHF. The full variable domain, with the rest looked up from reference TRBV18 and TRBJ1-6, is NAGVMQNPRHLVRRRGQEARLRCSPMKGHSHVYWYRQLPEEGLKFMVYLQKENIIDESGMPKERFSAEFPKEGPSILRIQQVVRGDSAAYFCASSPETGYNSPLHFGNGTRLTVT.

The genes are TRBV6-5 and TRBJ2-3, with 13 bases matching TRBD2. Germline CDR1 reads MNHEY; CDR2 reads SVGAGI. The CDR3 covers 15 residues. J was trimmed by 6 bases and V by 6 bases; bases with no gene match: 6. CDR3 coding DNA: TGTGCCAGCAGCCTGACTAGCGGGGGGAGGGATACGCAGTATTTT. It encodes CASSLTSGGRDTQYF.

The V call is TRBV7-4, the J call TRBJ1-5, with D unresolved. The germline V gene has CDR1 SGHVT and CDR2 SQSDAQ. Trimming took 5 bases from V and 2 from J, leaving 10 bases between them. This CDR3 comprises 14 residues. The CDR3 DNA is TGTGCCAGCAGCCCCCCCGGAGGCAATCAGCCCCAGCATTTT. Its translation: CASSPPGGNQPQHF.

The chain carries TRBV9 and TRBJ1-2; D call uncertain. This CDR3 has 14 amino acids. V lost 0 bases and J lost 3, with 9 bases in between. The germline gives CDR1 SGDLS, CDR2 YYNGEE. The CDR3 loop is CASSVGEGYYGYTF. Here the CDR3 DNA reads TGTGCCAGCAGCGTAGGGGAGGGATACTATGGCTACACCTTC.

This chain links TRBV7-2 with TRBJ2-1; a possible D gene is TRBD2 (6 bases). V shed 6 bases and J shed 6 bases, with 18 bases lying between them. The CDR3 runs to 15 residues. Germline assignment: CDR1 SGHTA and CDR2 FQGNSA. In DNA form, the CDR3 reads TGTGCCAGCAGTTACCCCGGGACTGGGGTCAATGAGCAGTTCTTC. Translated: CASSYPGTGVNEQFF.

This sequence joins TRBV19 and TRBJ2-1; 7 nucleotides align to TRBD2. The CDR3 consists of 14 residues. The J segment lost 8 bases and the V segment lost 8 bases, leaving 12 bases of the junction unmatched. Looked up from germline, CDR1 is LNHDA and CDR2 is SQIVND (reference sequence). The CDR3 sequence: CASQYWGEGDEQFF. As DNA, the CDR3 is TGTGCCAGTCAGTATTGGGGGGAGGGAGATGAGCAGTTCTTC.

The count of this clone is one. The rearrangement joins TRBV30 to TRBJ2-3; 7 nucleotides match TRBD1. With 5 bases clipped from V and 5 bases from J, the junction kept 7 bases outside the gene matches. This CDR3 spans 13 amino acids. The germline CDR1 and CDR2 sequences are GTSNPN and SVGIG (reference sequence). CDR3 residues: CAWAGQAGDTQYF. The CDR3 nucleotides are TGTGCCTGGGCCGGACAGGCCGGAGATACGCAGTATTTT. Variable domain in full (rest from reference TRBV30 and TRBJ2-3): SQTIHQWPATLVQPVGSPLSLECTVEGTSNPNLYWYRQAAGRGLQLLFYSVGIGQISSEVPQNLSASRPQDRQFILSSKKLLLSDSGFYLCAWAGQAGDTQYFGPGTRLTVL.

The chain joins TRBV3-1 (or the pseudogene TRBV3-2) to TRBJ2-2, with 7 bases aligning to TRBD2. This CDR3 comprises 18 residues. Germline-derived CDR1 and CDR2 are LGHDT and YNNKEL (reference sequence). V shed 4 bases and J 6 bases; nucleotides not matched to a gene: 17. CDR3 sequence (DNA): TGTGCCAGCAGCCCAGGGACCCTAGCGGCCAAATTCGCCGGGGAGCTGTTTTTT. Protein: CASSPGTLAAKFAGELFF.

The rearrangement links TRBV5-4 to TRBJ1-2; unclear D gene. V lost 5 bases, J lost 7 bases, and 21 bases lay in between. Germline values: CDR1 SGHNT, CDR2 YYREEE (reference sequence). The CDR3 sequence is 15 residues long. The DNA for the CDR3 is TGTGCCAGCAGTTTACACGGCATCCACCGAGGTGGCTACACCTTC. Translated: CASSLHGIHRGGYTF.

J is TRBJ2-3 and V is TRBV7-2; 8 bases match TRBD2. There are 18 residues in the CDR3. Germline-derived CDR1 and CDR2 are SGHTA and FQGNSA. The V and J ends lost 5 bases and 7 bases, in that order; junction bases with no gene match: 20. DNA for the CDR3: TGTGCCAGCAGCCGCGAGGGAGGAGCGGGGGATCAAGCCCATACGCAGTATTTT. Its protein product is CASSREGGAGDQAHTQYF.

This rearrangement joins TRBV3-1 (or the pseudogene TRBV3-2) to TRBJ2-5, with 12 bases matching TRBD2. The trim removed 5 bases at V and 5 bases at J, leaving 6 bases unmatched. Germline lookup yields CDR1 LGHDT and CDR2 YNNKEL (reference sequence). This CDR3 comprises 15 residues. The CDR3 coding sequence is TGTGCCAGCAGCACGCGACTAGCGGGAGTGGAGACCCAGTACTTC. Its protein product is CASSTRLAGVETQYF.

The chain recombines TRBV30 with TRBJ2-3, with D possibly matching TRBD2 (6 bases). The V end was cut by 0 bases, the J end by 2 bases, with 9 bases between. CDR1 is GTSNPN, CDR2 SVGIG, per germline (reference sequence). This CDR3 is built from 14 residues. Here the CDR3 reads CAWSVSGPTDTQYF. The CDR3 coding sequence is TGTGCCTGGAGTGTTAGCGGACCCACAGATACGCAGTATTTT.

The chain recombines TRBV9 with TRBJ2-5, with 8 bases fitting TRBD2. The germline gives CDR1 SGDLS, CDR2 YYNGEE. The CDR3 covers 15 residues. V gave up 4 bases and J gave up 5 bases; unmatched junction bases: 10. The chain's CDR3 is CASSPQAGEGETQYF. The CDR3 DNA sequence: TGTGCCAGCAGCCCCCAAGCGGGAGAGGGGGAGACCCAGTACTTC. Full variable domain (outside the CDR3, taken from reference TRBV9 and TRBJ2-5): DSGVTQTPKHLITATGQRVTLRCSPRSGDLSVYWYQQSLDQGLQFLIQYYNGEERAKGNILERFSAQQFPDLHSELNLSSLELGDSALYFCASSPQAGEGETQYFGPGTRLLVL.